The 7 T cell receptor beta chains below come from one sample, sequenced in a study of T cell responses to AZD1222 COVID-19 vaccine. Here immunoSEQ multiplex PCR was the method, and the copy in TCRdb shows in-frame clones only, minus some. The table has 80,000 or so clones, around 90% seen once. The input for sequencing was peripheral blood, taken on day 0 of AZD1222 vaccination. These TCRs come from an adult in good health.

The chain combines TRBV6-5 with TRBJ1-4, with 10 bases fitting TRBD1. CDR1 is MNHEY, CDR2 SVGAGI, per germline. The CDR3 extends over 13 amino acids. Trimming cost V 6 bases and J 7 bases; bases outside gene matches: 2. The CDR3 DNA reads TGTGCCAGCAGCCGGGACAGGGGTGAAAAACTGTTTTTT. This codes for CASSRDRGEKLFF.

The chain is built from TRBV4-1 and TRBJ1-5; 7 nucleotides agree with TRBD1. V shed 3 bases and J 5 bases; nucleotides not matched to a gene: 4. Germline V gene sequence: CDR1 MGHRA, CDR2 YSYEKL. The CDR3 is made up of 14 amino acids. The CDR3 nucleotides read TGCGCCAGCAGCCAGTCTACAGGGGATCAGCCCCAGCATTTT. Its protein is CASSQSTGDQPQHF.

The CDR3 protein is CASSPGQGPQPQHF. The DNA of the CDR3 is TGCGCCAGCAGCCCAGGACAGGGTCCTCAGCCCCAGCATTTT. The chain joins TRBV4-1 to TRBJ1-5; 8 bases are a match to TRBD1. J was trimmed by 6 bases and V by 4 bases; bases with no gene match: 5. This CDR3 spans 14 amino acids. Looked up from germline, CDR1 is MGHRA and CDR2 is YSYEKL.

The chain links TRBV2 to TRBJ2-7, with D possibly matching TRBD1 (6 bases). The germline gives CDR1 SNHLY, CDR2 FYNNEI. The CDR3 covers 16 residues. With 3 bases removed from V and 2 bases from J, the gap between germline ends came to 17 bases. CDR3 nucleotides: TGTGCCAGCAGTGACTTCGGGACATTCAATACCTACGAGCAGTACTTC. Translated: CASSDFGTFNTYEQYF.

This clone was observed a single time. This chain links TRBV9 with TRBJ2-3, with TRBD2 identical over 11 bases. This CDR3 region has 17 residues. Germline V gene sequence: CDR1 SGDLS, CDR2 YYNGEE. The J segment lost 9 bases and the V segment lost 4 bases, leaving 16 bases of the junction unmatched. CDR3 sequence reads: CASSPLAGGSAGDTQYF. The CDR3 region has the DNA TGTGCCAGCAGCCCTCTAGCGGGGGGCTCCGCGGGGGACACGCAGTATTTT. Full variable domain (outside the CDR3, taken from reference TRBV9 and TRBJ2-3): DSGVTQTPKHLITATGQRVTLRCSPRSGDLSVYWYQQSLDQGLQFLIQYYNGEERAKGNILERFSAQQFPDLHSELNLSSLELGDSALYFCASSPLAGGSAGDTQYFGPGTRLTVL.

The chain recombines TRBV19 with TRBJ2-2, with 11 positions matching TRBD2. Germline V gene data show CDR1 as LNHDA and CDR2 as SQIVND (reference sequence). Trimming took 2 bases from V and 2 from J; bases not matched to a gene: 10. This CDR3 is built from 19 residues. The DNA of the CDR3 is TGTGCCAGTAGTATATCCCCCCCTGGGACTAGCGGAAACACCGGGGAGCTGTTTTTT. This sequence encodes CASSISPPGTSGNTGELFF.

The chain employs TRBV7-9 and TRBJ1-1, with unresolved D. This CDR3 contains 14 residues. Trimming stripped 1 base from V and 4 bases from J, with 10 bases between. Germline V gives CDR1 SEHNR, CDR2 FQNEAQ (reference sequence). CDR3 protein: CASSLVPMGTEAFF. DNA for the CDR3: TGTGCCAGCAGCTTAGTCCCAATGGGCACTGAAGCTTTCTTT.